This T cell receptor (beta chain) was identified during a study of brain T cells in children with intractable seizures. Method: immunoSEQ multiplex PCR; TCRdb's copy keeps in-frame clones and lacks some. The sample records about 350,000 clones, 85% to 95% being singletons. Broader study findings: Only CDR3 sequence similarity suggested viral specificity, without known HCMV serostatus.

For this clone: No antigen is known for it.

The time point is: blood from clinic visit 5 months post-surgery; TSC patient then seizure free. Sequencing was limited to surgery cases with top T cell transcript signatures in brain tissue. At least one anti-epileptic drug was given before surgery. The specimen comprised peripheral blood, sampled roughly 5 months after surgery. This clonotype originated in a boy under two years old with tuberous sclerosis and intractable seizures.

The DNA for the CDR3 is TGTGCCAGCAGCTCTCTCCGACAGGGGGACTCCTACGAGCAGTACTTC. It translates to CASSSLRQGDSYEQYF. The chain employs TRBV6-2 or TRBV6-3 and TRBJ2-7, with 9 positions matching TRBD1. Trimming at V came to 6 bases and at J to 0 bases, leaving 9 bases not matched to a gene. CDR3 size: 16 residues. The germline gives CDR1 MNHEY, CDR2 SVGEGT.